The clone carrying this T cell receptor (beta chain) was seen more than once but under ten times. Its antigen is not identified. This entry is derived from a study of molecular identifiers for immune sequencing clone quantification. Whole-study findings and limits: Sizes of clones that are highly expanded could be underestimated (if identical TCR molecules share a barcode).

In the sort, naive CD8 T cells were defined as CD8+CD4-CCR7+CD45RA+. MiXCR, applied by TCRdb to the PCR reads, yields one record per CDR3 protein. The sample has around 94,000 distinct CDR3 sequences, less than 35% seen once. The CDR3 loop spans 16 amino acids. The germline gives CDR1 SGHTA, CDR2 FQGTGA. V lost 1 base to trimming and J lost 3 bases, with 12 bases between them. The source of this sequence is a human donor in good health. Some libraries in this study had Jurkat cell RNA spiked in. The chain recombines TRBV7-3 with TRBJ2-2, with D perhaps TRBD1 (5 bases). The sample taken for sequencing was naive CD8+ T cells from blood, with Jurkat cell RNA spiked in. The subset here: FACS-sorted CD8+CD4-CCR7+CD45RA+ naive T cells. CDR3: CASSLMGLGYTGELFF. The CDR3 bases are TGTGCCAGCAGCTTAATGGGGCTCGGGTACACCGGGGAGCTGTTTTTT.